This T cell receptor beta chain was recovered during a study of cytomegalovirus exposure and HLA in healthy donors. Study context: Unique TCR beta sequences numbering approximately 120 million came from around 180 million T cells in an earlier analysis.

Whole-study findings and limits: Researchers had no immune exposure information except CMV serostatus available. Analysis was carried out at a later point, and it linked a missense DCLRE1C variant to TCR beta V- and J-gene trimming.

V shed 5 bases, J shed 3 bases, and the junction held 3 bases outside the gene matches. The CDR3 totals 14 residues. Germline V CDR1 and CDR2: PRHDT, FYEKMQ (reference sequence). About this clone itself: Antigen: not known.

The PCR was carried out with 60 Vbeta primers and 13 Jbeta primers. TCRdb's table, derived via immunoSEQ multiplex PCR, lists solely in-frame clones and lacks some. The data show approximately 120,000 clones, roughly four fifths seen once. The TCR originated in a man aged 18-30 years in good health and CMV-seronegative. The sample comprised PBMCs. The chain has TRBV13 and TRBJ2-3; the match to TRBD1 covers 9 bases. The CDR3 protein is CASSPGQGTDTQYF. CDR3 coding DNA: TGTGCCAGCAGCCCCGGACAGGGGACAGATACGCAGTATTTT.